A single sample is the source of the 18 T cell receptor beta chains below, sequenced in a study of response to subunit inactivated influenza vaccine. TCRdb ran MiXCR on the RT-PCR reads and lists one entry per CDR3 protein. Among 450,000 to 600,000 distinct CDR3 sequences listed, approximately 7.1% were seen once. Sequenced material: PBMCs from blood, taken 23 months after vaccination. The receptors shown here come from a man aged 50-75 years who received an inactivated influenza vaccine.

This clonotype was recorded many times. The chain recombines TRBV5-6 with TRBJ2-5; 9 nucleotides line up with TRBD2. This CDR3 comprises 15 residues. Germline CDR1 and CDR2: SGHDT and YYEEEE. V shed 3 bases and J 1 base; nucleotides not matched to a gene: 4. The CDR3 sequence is CASSWRLAVQETQYF. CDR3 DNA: TGTGCCAGCAGCTGGAGACTAGCGGTCCAAGAGACCCAGTACTTC.

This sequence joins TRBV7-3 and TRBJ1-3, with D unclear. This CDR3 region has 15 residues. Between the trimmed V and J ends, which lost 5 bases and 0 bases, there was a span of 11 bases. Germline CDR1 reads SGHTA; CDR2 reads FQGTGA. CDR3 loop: CASSPGRSSGNTIYF. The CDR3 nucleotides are TGTGCCAGCAGCCCTGGACGGAGCTCTGGAAACACCATATATTTT. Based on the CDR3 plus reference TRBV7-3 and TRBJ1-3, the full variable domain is GAGVSQTPSNKVTEKGKYVELRCDPISGHTALYWYRQSLGQGPEFLIYFQGTGAADDSGLPNDRFFAVRPEGSVSTLKIQRTERGDSAVYLCASSPGRSSGNTIYFGEGSWLTVV.

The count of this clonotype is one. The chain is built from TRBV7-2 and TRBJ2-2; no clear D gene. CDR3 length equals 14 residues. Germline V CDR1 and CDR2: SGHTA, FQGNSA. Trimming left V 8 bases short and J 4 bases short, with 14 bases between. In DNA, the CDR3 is TGTGCCAGCGCAGTTTGTCCAGCCACCGGGGAGCTGTTTTTT. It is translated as CASAVCPATGELFF.

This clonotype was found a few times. Written as DNA, the CDR3 is TGTGCCAGCAGTTGGGCGGAATACAATGAGCAGTTCTTC. This gives the protein CASSWAEYNEQFF. This chain links TRBV12-3 or TRBV12-4 with TRBJ2-1; D not resolved. The CDR3 extends over 13 amino acids. Trimming took 4 bases from V and 4 from J, leaving 8 bases between them.

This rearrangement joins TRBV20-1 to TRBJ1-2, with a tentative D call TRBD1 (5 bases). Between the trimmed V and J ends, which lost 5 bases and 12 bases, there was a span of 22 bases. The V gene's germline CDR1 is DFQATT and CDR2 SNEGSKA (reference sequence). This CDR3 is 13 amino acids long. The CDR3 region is CSALGQDAFMDTF. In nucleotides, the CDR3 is TGCAGTGCTCTGGGGCAGGACGCTTTTATGGACACCTTC.

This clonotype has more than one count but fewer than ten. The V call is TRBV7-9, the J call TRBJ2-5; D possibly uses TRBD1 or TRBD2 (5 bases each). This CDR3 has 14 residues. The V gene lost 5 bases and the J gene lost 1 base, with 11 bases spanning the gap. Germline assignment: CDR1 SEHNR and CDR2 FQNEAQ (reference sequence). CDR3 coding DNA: TGTGCCAGCAGCCTAATGGGGACCCAAGAGACCCAGTACTTC. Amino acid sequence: CASSLMGTQETQYF.

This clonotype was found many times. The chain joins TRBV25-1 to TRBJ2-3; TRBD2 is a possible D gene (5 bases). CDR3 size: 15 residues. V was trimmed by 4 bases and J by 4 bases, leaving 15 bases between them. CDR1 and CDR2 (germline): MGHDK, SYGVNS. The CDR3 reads CASSGVSTRSDTQYF. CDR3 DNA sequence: TGTGCCAGCAGTGGAGTTTCAACTAGATCAGATACGCAGTATTTT.

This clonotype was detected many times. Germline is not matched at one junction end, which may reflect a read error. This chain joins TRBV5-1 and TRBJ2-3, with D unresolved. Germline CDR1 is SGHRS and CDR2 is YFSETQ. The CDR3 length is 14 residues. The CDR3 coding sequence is TGTGCCAGCAGCTTAAAAGGTAGCACAGATACGCAGTATTTT. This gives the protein CASSLKGSTDTQYF.

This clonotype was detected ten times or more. The CDR3 loop is CSARDGGQGAVGQPQHF. The CDR3 nucleotides are TGCAGTGCTAGAGATGGGGGACAGGGGGCGGTAGGTCAGCCCCAGCATTTT. The chain uses TRBV20-1 and TRBJ1-5; 12 positions agree with TRBD1. This CDR3 comprises 17 residues. From germline, CDR1 is DFQATT and CDR2 SNEGSKA (reference sequence). V lost 0 bases to trimming and J lost 6 bases; unmatched junction nucleotides: 9.

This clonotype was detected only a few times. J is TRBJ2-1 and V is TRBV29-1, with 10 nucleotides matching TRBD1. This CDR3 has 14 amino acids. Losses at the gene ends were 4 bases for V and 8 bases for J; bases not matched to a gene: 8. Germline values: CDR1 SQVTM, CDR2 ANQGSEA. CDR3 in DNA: TGCAGCGTTGCGGGACAGGGGAAAGTCGATGAGCAGTTCTTC. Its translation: CSVAGQGKVDEQFF.

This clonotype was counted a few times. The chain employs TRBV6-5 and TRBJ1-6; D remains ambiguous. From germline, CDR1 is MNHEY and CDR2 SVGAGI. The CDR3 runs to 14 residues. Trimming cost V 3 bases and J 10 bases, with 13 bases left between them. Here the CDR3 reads CASSYGGIGSPLHF. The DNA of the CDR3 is TGTGCCAGCAGTTATGGAGGGATAGGGTCACCCCTCCACTTT.

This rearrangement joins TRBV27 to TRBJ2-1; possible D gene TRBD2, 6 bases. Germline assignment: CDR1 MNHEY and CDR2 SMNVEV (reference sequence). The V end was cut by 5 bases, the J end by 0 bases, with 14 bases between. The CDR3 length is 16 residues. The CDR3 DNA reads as TGTGCCAGCAGTCCGAAAGCGGGCCTCTCCTACAATGAGCAGTTCTTC. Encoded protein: CASSPKAGLSYNEQFF.

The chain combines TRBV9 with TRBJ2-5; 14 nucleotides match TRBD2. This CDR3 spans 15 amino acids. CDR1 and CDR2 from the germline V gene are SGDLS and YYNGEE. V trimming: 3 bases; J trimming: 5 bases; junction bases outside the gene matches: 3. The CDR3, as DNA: TGTGCCAGCAGCGGGGGACTAGCGGGAGTTGAGACCCAGTACTTC. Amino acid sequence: CASSGGLAGVETQYF.

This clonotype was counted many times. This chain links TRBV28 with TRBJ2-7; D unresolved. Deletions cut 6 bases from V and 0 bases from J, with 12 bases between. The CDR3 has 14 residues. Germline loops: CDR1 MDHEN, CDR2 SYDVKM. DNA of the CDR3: TGTGCCAGCAGGGGCCAGGTCATCTCCTACGAGCAGTACTTC. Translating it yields CASRGQVISYEQYF. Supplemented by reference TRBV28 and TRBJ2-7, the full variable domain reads DVKVTQSSRYLVKRTGEKVFLECVQDMDHENMFWYRQDPGLGLRLIYFSYDVKMKEKGDIPEGYSVSREKKERFSLILESASTNQTSMYLCASRGQVISYEQYFGPGTRLTVT.

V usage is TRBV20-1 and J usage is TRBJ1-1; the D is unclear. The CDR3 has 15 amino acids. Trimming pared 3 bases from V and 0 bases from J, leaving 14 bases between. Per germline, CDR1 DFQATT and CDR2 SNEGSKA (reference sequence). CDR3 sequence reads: CSASALLVVNTEAFF. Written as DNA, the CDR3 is TGCAGTGCTAGTGCATTATTGGTGGTGAACACTGAAGCTTTCTTT.

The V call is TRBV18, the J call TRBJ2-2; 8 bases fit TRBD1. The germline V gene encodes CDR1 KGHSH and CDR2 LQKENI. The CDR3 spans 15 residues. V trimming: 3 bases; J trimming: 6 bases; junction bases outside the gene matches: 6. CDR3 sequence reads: CASSPDRVDSGELFF. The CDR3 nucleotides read TGTGCCAGCTCACCGGACAGGGTCGACTCCGGGGAGCTGTTTTTT. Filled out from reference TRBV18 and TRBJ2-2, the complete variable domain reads NAGVMQNPRHLVRRRGQEARLRCSPMKGHSHVYWYRQLPEEGLKFMVYLQKENIIDESGMPKERFSAEFPKEGPSILRIQQVVRGDSAAYFCASSPDRVDSGELFFGEGSRLTVL.

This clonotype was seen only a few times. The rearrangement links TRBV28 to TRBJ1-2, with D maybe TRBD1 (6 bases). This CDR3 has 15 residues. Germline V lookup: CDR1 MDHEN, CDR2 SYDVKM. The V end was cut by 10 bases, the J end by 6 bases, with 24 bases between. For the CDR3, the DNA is TGTGCCAATCCGGGACATAGGCGTGAGTTGGATGGCTACACCTTC. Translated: CANPGHRRELDGYTF.

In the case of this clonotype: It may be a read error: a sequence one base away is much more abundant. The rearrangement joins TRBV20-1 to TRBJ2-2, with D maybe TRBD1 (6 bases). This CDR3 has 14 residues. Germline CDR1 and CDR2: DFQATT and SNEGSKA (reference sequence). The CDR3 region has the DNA TGCGGTGCCGCGACAGGCACGAACACCGGGGAGCTGTTTTTT. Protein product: CGAATGTNTGELFF.